This T cell receptor beta chain emerged from a study of cytomegalovirus exposure and HLA in healthy donors. PCR was performed using 60 Vbeta and 13 Jbeta primers. Assay: immunoSEQ multiplex PCR; the TCRdb copy retains only in-frame clones and omits some. The table lists fewer than 200,000 clones, approximately 80% of them singletons. The germline CDR1 and CDR2 sequences are MDHEN and SYDVKM. Trimming at V came to 6 bases and at J to 8 bases, leaving 11 bases not matched to a gene. This CDR3 is built from 16 residues. For this clone: Its specificity is unknown.

Study-wide results and limits: Cytomegalovirus-associated status was assigned to about 150 TCR beta chains. Beyond CMV serostatus, there was no information to go on about immune exposure.

Healthy bone marrow donors supplied every sample. The sample was PBMCs. The chain couples TRBV28 to TRBJ1-4, with 11 bases lining up with TRBD1. The clonotype originates from a man younger than 40 in good health and CMV-seronegative. The CDR3 nucleotides are TGTGCCAGCAGCTTAATCCGGGACAGGGGGTGGGAAAAACTGTTTTTT. Its translation is CASSLIRDRGWEKLFF.